Detailed here is one T cell receptor (beta chain). J lost 8 bases, V lost 5 bases, and 6 bases had no gene match. The CDR3 contains 14 residues. Germline CDR1 reads SGHAT; CDR2 reads FQNNGV. The sample comes from a study of blood T cell repertoires in COVID-19. Overall study: Samples came from the United States, Italy and Spain, spanning acute and convalescent COVID-19. Nucleic acid was either cDNA or gDNA, and it came from T cells, B-cell-depleted T cells, or PBMCs.

Libraries were prepared by immunoSEQ multiplex PCR; TCRdb keeps only in-frame clonotypes and omits some of them. The data hold approximately 71,000 clones, with 85% to 90% observed a single time. Source material: peripheral blood. This chain joins TRBV11-2 and TRBJ2-2; TRBD1 agrees at 9 bases. This receptor was identified in a man aged 45-65 years with acute or convalescent COVID-19. The CDR3 nucleotides are TGTGCCAGCAGCCCGGGACAGGGCACTGGGGAGCTGTTTTTT. Amino acids: CASSPGQGTGELFF.